These 2 T cell receptor beta chains originate from one sample sequenced in a study of CD4 T cells in relation to SARS-CoV-2 and coronaviruses. Repertoires were generated with immunoSEQ multiplex PCR, while TCRdb's copy carries only in-frame clones and drops some. The sample yields approximately 18,000 clones, approximately 77% seen once. Before the COVID-19 pandemic, during about 2011-2019, CD4+ T cells were taken from unexposed donors. Isolation of CD4+ T cells took place after about 9 days in culture. These receptors lack a known antigen. The sample was CD4+ T cells from PBMCs, cultured in vitro. These receptors came from a human donor in good health.

V gene TRBV6-5 combines with J gene TRBJ2-1; 13 bases align to TRBD2. CDR3 length equals 15 residues. V trimming: 5 bases; J trimming: 4 bases; junction bases outside the gene matches: 2. Germline CDR1 and CDR2: MNHEY and SVGAGI. CDR3 loop: CASSTGLAGYNEQFF. Written as DNA, the CDR3 is TGTGCCAGCAGTACGGGACTAGCGGGGTACAATGAGCAGTTCTTC.

The J gene is TRBJ1-5, the V gene TRBV27, with D possibly TRBD1 on 6 matching bases. This CDR3 spans 14 amino acids. The germline V gene encodes CDR1 MNHEY and CDR2 SMNVEV (reference sequence). V lost 8 bases and J lost 3, with 14 bases in between. Here the CDR3 reads CASGTTGHNQPQHF. CDR3 coding DNA: TGTGCCAGCGGGACGACAGGACACAATCAGCCCCAGCATTTT.